The rows below give T cell receptor beta chains drawn from one sample of a study of cytomegalovirus exposure and HLA in healthy donors. The table came from immunoSEQ multiplex PCR; TCRdb's copy has only in-frame clones and leaves some out. Of tens of thousands of clones in the sample, around 91% were seen once. Material for sequencing was PBMCs. Receptors originate from a woman in her 30s in good health and CMV-seropositive. Both conserved end residues are part of each CDR3. The D gene is left open where the match is weak. Size values are once, few and many counts, or a class for expanded clones, and some rows have none.

D	V	size	J	DNA	CDR3
.	TRBV11-3	.	TRBJ1-3	TGTGCCAGCAGCGCGGGGGCCACCCGGGGAAACACCATATATTTT	CASSAGATRGNTIYF
TRBD2	TRBV18	.	TRBJ2-3	TGTGCCAGCTCCGCGACTAGCGGATACACAGATACGCAGTATTTT	CASSATSGYTDTQYF
TRBD1	TRBV29-1	once	TRBJ1-1	TGCAGCGCCGGACAGGCGAACACTGAAGCTTTCTTT	CSAGQANTEAFF
.	TRBV23-1	.	TRBJ2-7	TGCGCCAGCAGTCGCAGGATCTCCTACGAGCAGTACTTC	CASSRRISYEQYF
.	TRBV14	.	TRBJ2-1	TGTGCCAGTAGACGGCGGGATATCGATGAGCAGTTCTTC	CASRRRDIDEQFF
TRBD1	TRBV29-1	.	TRBJ2-1	TGCACCGCCCGGCCACAGGGGTCTTACAATGAGCAGTTCTTC	CTARPQGSYNEQFF
.	TRBV29-1	once	TRBJ1-4	TGCAGCGTCCCCGGGAGGTTTAATGAAAAACTGTTTTTT	CSVPGRFNEKLFF
TRBD1	TRBV7-9	.	TRBJ1-1	TGTGCCAGCAGCTTAGCCTGGGACAGTAAAGCTTTCTTT	CASSLAWDSKAFF
.	TRBV12-2	.	TRBJ2-3	TGTGCAAGTCGCTCCCCGCGTAGCACAGATACGCAGTATTTT	CASRSPRSTDTQYF
.	TRBV30	.	TRBJ1-6	TGTGCCTGGGGACTCGGGGGAATTAATTCACCCCTCCACTTT	CAWGLGGINSPLHF
.	TRBV29-1	.	TRBJ2-1	TGCAGCGTTTCTACGGGACTCCTTTACAATGAGCAGTTCTTC	CSVSTGLLYNEQFF
TRBD2	TRBV5-1	.	TRBJ2-7	TGCGCCAGCAGCCCGGGAGGGACTAGTAAGGACGAGCAGTACTTC	CASSPGGTSKDEQYF
.	TRBV7-9	once	TRBJ2-1	TGTGCCAGCAGCACGGCTAGTACAATCTATGAGCAGTTCTTC	CASSTASTIYEQFF
.	TRBV6-1	.	TRBJ1-3	TGTGCCAGCAGTCTTCAGGGAAACACCATATATTTT	CASSLQGNTIYF
TRBD2	TRBV7-6	.	TRBJ2-3	TGTGCCAGCAGCTTTGGCGGGAGGACAGATACGCAGTATTTT	CASSFGGRTDTQYF
.	TRBV28	.	TRBJ2-3	TGTGCCAGCACCCTGGGCCGGGTGGACAGCGGCACAGATACGCAGTATTTT	CASTLGRVDSGTDTQYF
TRBD2	TRBV7-2	.	TRBJ2-3	TGTGCCAGCAGCTTACTAGCGGGAGGCGGGGCAGATACGCAGTATTTT	CASSLLAGGGADTQYF
.	TRBV10-1	.	TRBJ1-5	TGCGCCAGCAGATGGGCCGCCAGCAATCAGCCCCAGCATTTT	CASRWAASNQPQHF
TRBD1	TRBV7-9	.	TRBJ1-2	TGTGCCAGCAGCTTTCTATCAGGGGGCTACGGCTACACCTTC	CASSFLSGGYGYTF
.	TRBV5-8	.	TRBJ2-5	TGTGCCAGCAGCTTAACAGGAAGGGGAGAGACCCAGTACTTC	CASSLTGRGETQYF
.	TRBV7-9	.	TRBJ2-2	TGTGCCAGCAGCTTAATACTGTCGAACACCGGGGAGCTGTTTTTT	CASSLILSNTGELFF
TRBD2	TRBV7-3	.	TRBJ2-1	TGTGCCAGCAGACCAGCGGGAACTAATGAGCAGTTCTTC	CASRPAGTNEQFF
.	TRBV5-1	.	TRBJ2-7	TGCGCCAGCAGGAGGGCAGGGGCCTTCTACGAGCAGTACTTC	CASRRAGAFYEQYF
.	TRBV28	.	TRBJ1-3	TGTGCCAGCAGTCCCTACCGAGGACAGCCCTCTGGAAACACCATATATTTT	CASSPYRGQPSGNTIYF
TRBD2	TRBV4-1	.	TRBJ2-1	TGCGCCAGCAGCCATTTACTAGCGGGAGTTACCAAATGGGAGCAGTTCTTC	CASSHLLAGVTKWEQFF
TRBD2	TRBV5-6	.	TRBJ2-7	TGTGCCAGCAGTCCTAGCGGGAGGCCCTACTACGAGCAGTACTTC	CASSPSGRPYYEQYF
.	TRBV5-1	few	TRBJ1-1	TGCGCCAGCAGCTTGGTGGTAGGGGAGGACACTGAAGCTTTCTTT	CASSLVVGEDTEAFF
.	TRBV7-3	.	TRBJ2-3	TGTGCCAGCAGCCAAAGGGGGGATACGCAGTATTTT	CASSQRGDTQYF
.	TRBV5-1	.	TRBJ2-5	TGCGCCAGCAGCTTGAAGGGGTGGGAAGAGACCCAGTACTTC	CASSLKGWEETQYF
TRBD1	TRBV18	.	TRBJ2-7	TGTGCCAGCTCAAGACAGGGGAACTCCTACGAGCAGTACTTC	CASSRQGNSYEQYF
TRBD2	TRBV5-3	.	TRBJ2-7	TGTGCCAGAAGCCGCCAGGGCGCGGGAGGGTACGAGCAGTACTTC	CARSRQGAGGYEQYF
.	TRBV7-8	.	TRBJ1-1	TGTGCCAGCATAGACACTGAAGCTTTCTTT	CASIDTEAFF
TRBD1	TRBV27	.	TRBJ2-1	TGTGCCAGCAGCTCGACAGGGGGAGCCTACAATGAGCAGTTCTTC	CASSSTGGAYNEQFF
TRBD2	TRBV28	.	TRBJ2-7	TGTGCCACGTCCGGCGAGGGACTAGGTTCCTGGGAGCAGTACTTC	CATSGEGLGSWEQYF
TRBD1	TRBV27	once	TRBJ2-7	TGTGCCAGCAGTTTATTTGAGGGGCAGGGGGAGTACGAGCAGTACTTC	CASSLFEGQGEYEQYF